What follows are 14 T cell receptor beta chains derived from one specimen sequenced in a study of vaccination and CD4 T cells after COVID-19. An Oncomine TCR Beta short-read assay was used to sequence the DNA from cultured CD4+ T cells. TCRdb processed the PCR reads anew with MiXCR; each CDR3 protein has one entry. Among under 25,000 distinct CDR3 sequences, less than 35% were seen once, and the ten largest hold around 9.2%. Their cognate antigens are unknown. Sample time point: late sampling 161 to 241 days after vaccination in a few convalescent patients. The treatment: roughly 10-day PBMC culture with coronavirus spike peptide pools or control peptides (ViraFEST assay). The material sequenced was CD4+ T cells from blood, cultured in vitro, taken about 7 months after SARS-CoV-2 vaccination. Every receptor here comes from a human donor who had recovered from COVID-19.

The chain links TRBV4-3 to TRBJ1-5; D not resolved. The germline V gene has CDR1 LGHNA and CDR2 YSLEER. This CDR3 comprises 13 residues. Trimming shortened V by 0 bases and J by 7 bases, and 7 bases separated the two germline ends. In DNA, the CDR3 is TGCGCCAGCAGCCAAGATCGAGGGCAGCCCCAGCATTTT. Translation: CASSQDRGQPQHF.

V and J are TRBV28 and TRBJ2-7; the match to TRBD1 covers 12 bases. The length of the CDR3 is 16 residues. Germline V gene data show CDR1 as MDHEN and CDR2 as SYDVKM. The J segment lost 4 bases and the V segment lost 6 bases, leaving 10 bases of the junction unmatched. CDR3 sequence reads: CASSRLRDRGLYEQYF. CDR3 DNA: TGTGCCAGCAGCCGACTTCGGGACAGGGGGCTGTACGAGCAGTACTTC.

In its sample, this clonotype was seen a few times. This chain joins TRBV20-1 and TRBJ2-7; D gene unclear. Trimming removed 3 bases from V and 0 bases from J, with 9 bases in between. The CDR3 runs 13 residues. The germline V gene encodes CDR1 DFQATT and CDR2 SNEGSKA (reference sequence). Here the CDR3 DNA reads TGCAGTGCTAGCCGCGGCTACTCCTACGAGCAGTACTTC. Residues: CSASRGYSYEQYF.

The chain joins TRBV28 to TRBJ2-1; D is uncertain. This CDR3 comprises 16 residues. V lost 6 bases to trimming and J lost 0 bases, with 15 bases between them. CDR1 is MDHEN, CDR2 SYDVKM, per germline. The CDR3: CASSPYPVPSYNEQFF. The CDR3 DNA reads TGTGCCAGCAGCCCATACCCCGTGCCCTCCTACAATGAGCAGTTCTTC.

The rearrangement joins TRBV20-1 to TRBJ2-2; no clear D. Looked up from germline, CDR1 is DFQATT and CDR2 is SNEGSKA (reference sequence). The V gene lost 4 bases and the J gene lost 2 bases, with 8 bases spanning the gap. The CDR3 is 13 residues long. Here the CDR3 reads CSATHINTGELFF. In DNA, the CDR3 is TGCAGTGCTACACACATTAACACCGGGGAGCTGTTTTTT.

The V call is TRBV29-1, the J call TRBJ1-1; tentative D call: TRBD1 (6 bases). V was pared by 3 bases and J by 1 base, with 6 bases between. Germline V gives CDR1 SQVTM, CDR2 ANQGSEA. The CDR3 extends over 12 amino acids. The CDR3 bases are TGCAGCGTTGACAGGGGGAACACTGAAGCTTTCTTT. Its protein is CSVDRGNTEAFF.

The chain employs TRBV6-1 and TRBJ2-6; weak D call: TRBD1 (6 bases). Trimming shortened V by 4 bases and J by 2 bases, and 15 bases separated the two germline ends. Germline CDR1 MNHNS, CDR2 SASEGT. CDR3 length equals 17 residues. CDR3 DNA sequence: TGTGCCAGCAGTGGCGGCAGTAGGGGGACTGGGGCCAACGTCCTGACTTTC. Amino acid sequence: CASSGGSRGTGANVLTF.

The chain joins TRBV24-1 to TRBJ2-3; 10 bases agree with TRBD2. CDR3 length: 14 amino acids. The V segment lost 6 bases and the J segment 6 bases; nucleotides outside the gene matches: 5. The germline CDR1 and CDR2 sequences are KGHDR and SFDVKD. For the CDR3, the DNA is TGTGCCACCAGTCGAGCGGGAGGGCCGGATACGCAGTATTTT. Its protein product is CATSRAGGPDTQYF.

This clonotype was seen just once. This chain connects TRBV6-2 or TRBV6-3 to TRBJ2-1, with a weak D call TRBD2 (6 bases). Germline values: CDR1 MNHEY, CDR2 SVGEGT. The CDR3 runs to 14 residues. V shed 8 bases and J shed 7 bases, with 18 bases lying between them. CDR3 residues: CASEEGIIGNEQFF. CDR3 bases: TGTGCCAGCGAGGAGGGAATTATAGGGAATGAGCAGTTCTTC.

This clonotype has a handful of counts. The CDR3 here is CASQDRAYEQYF. The CDR3 region has the DNA TGTGCCAGCCAGGACAGGGCCTACGAGCAGTACTTC. The chain joins TRBV6-1 to TRBJ2-7, with 8 nucleotides matching TRBD1. V lost 8 bases, J lost 2 bases, and 2 bases stayed unmatched. Germline-derived CDR1 and CDR2 are MNHNS and SASEGT. The CDR3 has 12 amino acids.

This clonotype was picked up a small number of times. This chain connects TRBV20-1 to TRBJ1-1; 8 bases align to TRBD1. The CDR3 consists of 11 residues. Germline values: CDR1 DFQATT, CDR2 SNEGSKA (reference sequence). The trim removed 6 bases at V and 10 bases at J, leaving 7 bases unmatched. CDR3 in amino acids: CSAWTDRGAFF. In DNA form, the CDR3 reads TGCAGTGCGTGGACTGACAGGGGAGCTTTCTTT.

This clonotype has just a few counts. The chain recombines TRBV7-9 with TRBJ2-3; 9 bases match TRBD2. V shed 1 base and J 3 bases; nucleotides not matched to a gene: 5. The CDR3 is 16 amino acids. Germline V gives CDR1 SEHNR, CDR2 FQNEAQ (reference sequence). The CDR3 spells CASSLGLAVGTDTQYF. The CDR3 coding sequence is TGTGCCAGCAGCTTAGGACTAGCGGTGGGTACAGATACGCAGTATTTT.

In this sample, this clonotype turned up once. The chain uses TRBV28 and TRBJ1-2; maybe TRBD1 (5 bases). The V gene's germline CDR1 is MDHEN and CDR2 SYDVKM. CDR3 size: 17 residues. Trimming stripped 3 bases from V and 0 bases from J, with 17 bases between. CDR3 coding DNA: TGTGCCAGCAGTTTTTCCGGTACTAGGGGAGCTAACTATGGCTACACCTTC. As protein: CASSFSGTRGANYGYTF.

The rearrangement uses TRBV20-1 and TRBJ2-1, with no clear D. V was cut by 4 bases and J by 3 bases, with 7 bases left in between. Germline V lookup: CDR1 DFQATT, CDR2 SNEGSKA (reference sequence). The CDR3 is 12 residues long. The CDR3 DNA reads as TGCAGTGCTATAGCCAGCTACAATGAGCAGTTCTTC. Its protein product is CSAIASYNEQFF.